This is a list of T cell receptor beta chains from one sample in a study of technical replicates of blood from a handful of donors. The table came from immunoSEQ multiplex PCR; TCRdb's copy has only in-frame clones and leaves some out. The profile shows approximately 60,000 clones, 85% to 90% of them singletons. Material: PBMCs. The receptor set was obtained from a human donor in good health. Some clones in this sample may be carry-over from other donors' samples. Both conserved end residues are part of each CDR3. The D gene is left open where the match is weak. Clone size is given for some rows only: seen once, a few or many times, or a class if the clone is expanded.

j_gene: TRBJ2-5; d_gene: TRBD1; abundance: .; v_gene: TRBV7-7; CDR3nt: TGTGCCAGCAGCGGACAGGGCATTTTGGGGGAGACCCAGTACTTC; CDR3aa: CASSGQGILGETQYF
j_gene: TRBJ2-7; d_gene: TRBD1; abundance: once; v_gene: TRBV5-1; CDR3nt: TGCGCCAGCAGAGCCGGGACAGCCACCTACGAGCAGTACTTC; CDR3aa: CASRAGTATYEQYF
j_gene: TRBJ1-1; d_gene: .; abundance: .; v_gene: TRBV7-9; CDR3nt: TGTGCCAGCAGCTTGGGGGGGAGATCGATCGGATCTTTCTTT; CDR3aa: CASSLGGRSIGSFF
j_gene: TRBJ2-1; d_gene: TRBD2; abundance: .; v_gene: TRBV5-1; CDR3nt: TGCGCCAGCAGCTACTTAGCGGGAGGGCCCAATGAGCAGTTCTTC; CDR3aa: CASSYLAGGPNEQFF
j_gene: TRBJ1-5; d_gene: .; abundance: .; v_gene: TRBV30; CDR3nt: TGTGCCTGGAGTGTACGGAGTTCTCAGCCCCAGCATTTT; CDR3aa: CAWSVRSSQPQHF
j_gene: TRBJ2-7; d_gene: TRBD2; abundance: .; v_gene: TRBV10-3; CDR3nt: TGTGCCATCAGTGAGTCGACTAGCGGCATCGAGCAGTACTTC; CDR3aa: CAISESTSGIEQYF
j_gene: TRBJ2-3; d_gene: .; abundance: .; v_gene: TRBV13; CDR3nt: TGTGCCAGCAGCACACTTTCAGGGGCAGATACGCAGTATTTT; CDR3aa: CASSTLSGADTQYF
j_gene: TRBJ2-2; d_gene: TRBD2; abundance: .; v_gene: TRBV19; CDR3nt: TGTGCCAGTAGTATAGATCCGGGACTAGCGGGAGACAGGAACACCGGGGAGCTGTTTTTT; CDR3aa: CASSIDPGLAGDRNTGELFF
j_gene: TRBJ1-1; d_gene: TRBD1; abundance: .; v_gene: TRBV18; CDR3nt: TGTGCCAGCTCTTTAGGACAGGGAGGGAATACTGAAGCTTTCTTT; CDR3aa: CASSLGQGGNTEAFF
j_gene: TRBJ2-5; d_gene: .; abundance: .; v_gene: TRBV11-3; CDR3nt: TGTGCCAGCAGCTCGAGACTAGGACCAGACAGAGAGACCCAGTACTTC; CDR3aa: CASSSRLGPDRETQYF
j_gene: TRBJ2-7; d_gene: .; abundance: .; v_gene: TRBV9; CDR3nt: TGTGCCAGCAGCCCTTCTAGGTCCCAGGGCGAGCAGTACTTC; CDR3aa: CASSPSRSQGEQYF
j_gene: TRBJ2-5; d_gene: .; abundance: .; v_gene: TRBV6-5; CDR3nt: TGTGCCAGCAGTTACAAGGAGCCCTGGGAGACCCAGTACTTC; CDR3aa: CASSYKEPWETQYF
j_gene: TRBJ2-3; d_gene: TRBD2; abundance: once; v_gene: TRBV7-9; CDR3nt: TGTGCCAGCAGCTTTGTAAGCCGAGGGACTAACACAGATACGCAGTATTTT; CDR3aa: CASSFVSRGTNTDTQYF
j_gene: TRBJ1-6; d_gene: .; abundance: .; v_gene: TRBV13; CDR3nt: TGTGCCAGCAGCTTAATATGGGGGGGGAATAATTCACCCCTCCACTTT; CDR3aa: CASSLIWGGNNSPLHF
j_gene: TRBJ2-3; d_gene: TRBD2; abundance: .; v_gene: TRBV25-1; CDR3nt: TGTGCCAGCAGTGACACTAGCGACACAGATACGCAGTATTTT; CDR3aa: CASSDTSDTDTQYF
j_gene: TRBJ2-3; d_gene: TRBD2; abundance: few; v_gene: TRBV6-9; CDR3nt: TGTGCCAGCACCTTAGGCGGGGGGGCAGATACGCAGTATTTT; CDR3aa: CASTLGGGADTQYF
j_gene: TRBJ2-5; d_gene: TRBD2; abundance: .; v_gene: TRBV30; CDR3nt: TGTGCCTGGAGTGTACGGGGGGGTACCCAGTACTTC; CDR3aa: CAWSVRGGTQYF
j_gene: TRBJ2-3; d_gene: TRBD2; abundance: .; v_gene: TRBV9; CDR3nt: TGTGCCAGCACCCACCTGACTAGCGGGTCGTTAGATACGCAGTATTTT; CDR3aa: CASTHLTSGSLDTQYF
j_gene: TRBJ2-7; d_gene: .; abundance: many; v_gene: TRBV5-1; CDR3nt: TGCGCCAGCAGCTTGGCCGGACTCCCCTACGAGCAGTACTTC; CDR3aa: CASSLAGLPYEQYF
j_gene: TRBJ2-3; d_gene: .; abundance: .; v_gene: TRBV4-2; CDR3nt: TGTGCCAGCAGCCGCACCGGGAGCACAGATACGCAGTATTTT; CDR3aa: CASSRTGSTDTQYF
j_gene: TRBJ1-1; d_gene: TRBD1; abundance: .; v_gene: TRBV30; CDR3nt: TGTGCCTGGAGTGAGGGGGCGGGCACTGAAGCTTTCTTT; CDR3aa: CAWSEGAGTEAFF
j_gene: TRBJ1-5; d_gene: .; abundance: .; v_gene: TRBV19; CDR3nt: TGTGCCAGTACCGAATTGAGACAGGTCAATCAGCCCCAGCATTTT; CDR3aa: CASTELRQVNQPQHF
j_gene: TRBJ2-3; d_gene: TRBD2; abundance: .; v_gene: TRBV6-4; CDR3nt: TGTGCCAGCAGCCGGACTAGCGACACAGATACGCAGTATTTT; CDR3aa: CASSRTSDTDTQYF
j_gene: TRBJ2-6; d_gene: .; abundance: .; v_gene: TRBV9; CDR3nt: TGTGCCAGCAGCGTAGGAGGAAGCGGGCTGAACTCTGGGGCCAACGTCCTGACTTTC; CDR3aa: CASSVGGSGLNSGANVLTF
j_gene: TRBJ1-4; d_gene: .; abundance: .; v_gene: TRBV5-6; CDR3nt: TGTGCCAGCAGCTTGTACGGGGATAGACGTGCGGGTGAAAAACTGTTTTTT; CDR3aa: CASSLYGDRRAGEKLFF
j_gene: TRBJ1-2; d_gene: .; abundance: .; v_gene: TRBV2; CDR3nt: TGTGCCAGCAGACAGGGAATGATATTCCGTTCGCCTAACTATGGCTACACCTTC; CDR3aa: CASRQGMIFRSPNYGYTF
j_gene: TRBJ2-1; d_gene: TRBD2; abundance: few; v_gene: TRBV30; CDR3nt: TGTGCCTGGAGCCTTAGCGGGAGCCACAATGAGCAGTTCTTC; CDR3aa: CAWSLSGSHNEQFF
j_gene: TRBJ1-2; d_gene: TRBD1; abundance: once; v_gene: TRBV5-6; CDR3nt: TGTGCCAGCAGCTTACCCGGGACAGGGTCCAACTATGGCTACACCTTC; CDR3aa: CASSLPGTGSNYGYTF
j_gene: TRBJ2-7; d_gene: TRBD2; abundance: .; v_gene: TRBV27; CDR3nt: TGTGCCAGCAGTCCCGGGACTAGCGGATACGAGCAGTACTTC; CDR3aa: CASSPGTSGYEQYF
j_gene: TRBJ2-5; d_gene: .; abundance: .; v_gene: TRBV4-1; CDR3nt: TGCGCCAGCAGCCCCCCAGGGGCCGAGACCCAGTACTTC; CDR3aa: CASSPPGAETQYF
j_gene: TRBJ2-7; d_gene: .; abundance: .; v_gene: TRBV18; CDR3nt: TGTGCCAGCTCCCCCGGGGGGCAGGCAAACTACGAGCAGTACTTC; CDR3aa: CASSPGGQANYEQYF